This T cell receptor beta chain is drawn from a study of blood T cell repertoires in COVID-19. Trimming removed 5 bases from V and 7 bases from J; junction bases left unmatched: 11. The CDR3 loop spans 13 amino acids. The germline V gene encodes CDR1 SQVTM and CDR2 ANQGSEA. Profiling relied on immunoSEQ multiplex PCR, and the TCRdb table lists in-frame clones only, not all of them. The sample includes just over 150,000 clones, around 85% seen only once; the top ten take under 4%. Material for sequencing was peripheral blood. The TCR comes from a human donor with acute or convalescent COVID-19. The donor label of this sample is uncertain. The chain links TRBV29-1 to TRBJ2-7, with 7 bases lining up with TRBD1. CDR3: CSVLWTGPAEQYF. CDR3 DNA: TGCAGCGTTCTTTGGACAGGCCCTGCTGAGCAGTACTTC.